The T cell receptor (beta chain) under discussion was sequenced for a study of T cell repertoires in cytomegalovirus infection. The wider study: Epitope selection comprised recently identified HLA-C-restricted CMV epitopes and well-studied HLA-B-restricted CMV epitopes. From public TCR beta signatures came an indication of both CMV infection and matching HLA type.

Study-level points and caveats: HLA-C-restricted CMV-specific TCR beta clonotypes were dominant in the ex vivo response. Summed public TCR beta family frequency identified CMV carriers bearing the relevant HLA.

This clonotype was recorded only once. Antigen: not known. Via MiXCR, TCRdb re-called the reads, giving one row per CDR3 protein. The data show about 920,000 distinct CDR3 sequences, approximately 31% seen once. The V gene's germline CDR1 is SGHVT and CDR2 SQSDAQ. This CDR3 has 12 residues. V lost 6 bases and J lost 7, with 10 bases in between. Material: cultured CD8+ T cells from PBMCs, obtained from culture after CMV antigen stimulation. The receptor comes from a human donor in good health (CMV status not recorded). Some clones in this sample may be carry-over from other donors' samples. The chain uses TRBV7-4 and TRBJ1-3, with a tentative D call TRBD1 (5 bases). CDR3 DNA: TGTGCCAGCAGGCTCGAGGGGAACACCATATATTTT. Translated: CASRLEGNTIYF.